A selection of T cell receptor beta chains follows, all from one sample in a study of blood T cell repertoires in COVID-19. Profiled with immunoSEQ multiplex PCR; TCRdb holds only in-frame clones, not every one. The sample consists of some 270,000 clones, approximately 85% of them appearing once. The sequencing sample was made of peripheral blood. Receptors were obtained from a human donor with COVID-19, enrolled during active disease. The donor label of this sample is uncertain. Each CDR3 is given with its conserved first and last residue.

J gene | CDR3 length | V gene | CDR3 protein
TRBJ2-7 | 14 | TRBV5-5 | CASKMASNSYEQYF
TRBJ1-6 | 13 | TRBV30 | CAWSGGRNSPLHF
TRBJ2-2 | 18 | TRBV19 | CASSIDPRGQGAPGELFF
TRBJ1-2 | 15 | TRBV27 | CASSQRQFLWSGYTF
TRBJ1-6 | 13 | TRBV11-2 | CASSFQDNSPLHF
TRBJ1-2 | 15 | TRBV19 | CASSSPRDSNYGYTF
TRBJ2-1 | 15 | TRBV16 | CASSPRTSGNNEQFF
TRBJ1-4 | 15 | TRBV6-5 | CASSNREFGNEKLFF
TRBJ2-1 | 14 | TRBV3-1/TRBV3-2 | CATSSGSRYNEQFF
TRBJ2-1 | 16 | TRBV7-9 | CASSFELAGGWGEQFF
TRBJ1-1 | 15 | TRBV5-6 | CASSSPGQGGTEAFF
TRBJ2-5 | 14 | TRBV7-9 | CASSLVPGEETQYF
TRBJ2-1 | 14 | TRBV19 | CASSRLAGDNEQFF